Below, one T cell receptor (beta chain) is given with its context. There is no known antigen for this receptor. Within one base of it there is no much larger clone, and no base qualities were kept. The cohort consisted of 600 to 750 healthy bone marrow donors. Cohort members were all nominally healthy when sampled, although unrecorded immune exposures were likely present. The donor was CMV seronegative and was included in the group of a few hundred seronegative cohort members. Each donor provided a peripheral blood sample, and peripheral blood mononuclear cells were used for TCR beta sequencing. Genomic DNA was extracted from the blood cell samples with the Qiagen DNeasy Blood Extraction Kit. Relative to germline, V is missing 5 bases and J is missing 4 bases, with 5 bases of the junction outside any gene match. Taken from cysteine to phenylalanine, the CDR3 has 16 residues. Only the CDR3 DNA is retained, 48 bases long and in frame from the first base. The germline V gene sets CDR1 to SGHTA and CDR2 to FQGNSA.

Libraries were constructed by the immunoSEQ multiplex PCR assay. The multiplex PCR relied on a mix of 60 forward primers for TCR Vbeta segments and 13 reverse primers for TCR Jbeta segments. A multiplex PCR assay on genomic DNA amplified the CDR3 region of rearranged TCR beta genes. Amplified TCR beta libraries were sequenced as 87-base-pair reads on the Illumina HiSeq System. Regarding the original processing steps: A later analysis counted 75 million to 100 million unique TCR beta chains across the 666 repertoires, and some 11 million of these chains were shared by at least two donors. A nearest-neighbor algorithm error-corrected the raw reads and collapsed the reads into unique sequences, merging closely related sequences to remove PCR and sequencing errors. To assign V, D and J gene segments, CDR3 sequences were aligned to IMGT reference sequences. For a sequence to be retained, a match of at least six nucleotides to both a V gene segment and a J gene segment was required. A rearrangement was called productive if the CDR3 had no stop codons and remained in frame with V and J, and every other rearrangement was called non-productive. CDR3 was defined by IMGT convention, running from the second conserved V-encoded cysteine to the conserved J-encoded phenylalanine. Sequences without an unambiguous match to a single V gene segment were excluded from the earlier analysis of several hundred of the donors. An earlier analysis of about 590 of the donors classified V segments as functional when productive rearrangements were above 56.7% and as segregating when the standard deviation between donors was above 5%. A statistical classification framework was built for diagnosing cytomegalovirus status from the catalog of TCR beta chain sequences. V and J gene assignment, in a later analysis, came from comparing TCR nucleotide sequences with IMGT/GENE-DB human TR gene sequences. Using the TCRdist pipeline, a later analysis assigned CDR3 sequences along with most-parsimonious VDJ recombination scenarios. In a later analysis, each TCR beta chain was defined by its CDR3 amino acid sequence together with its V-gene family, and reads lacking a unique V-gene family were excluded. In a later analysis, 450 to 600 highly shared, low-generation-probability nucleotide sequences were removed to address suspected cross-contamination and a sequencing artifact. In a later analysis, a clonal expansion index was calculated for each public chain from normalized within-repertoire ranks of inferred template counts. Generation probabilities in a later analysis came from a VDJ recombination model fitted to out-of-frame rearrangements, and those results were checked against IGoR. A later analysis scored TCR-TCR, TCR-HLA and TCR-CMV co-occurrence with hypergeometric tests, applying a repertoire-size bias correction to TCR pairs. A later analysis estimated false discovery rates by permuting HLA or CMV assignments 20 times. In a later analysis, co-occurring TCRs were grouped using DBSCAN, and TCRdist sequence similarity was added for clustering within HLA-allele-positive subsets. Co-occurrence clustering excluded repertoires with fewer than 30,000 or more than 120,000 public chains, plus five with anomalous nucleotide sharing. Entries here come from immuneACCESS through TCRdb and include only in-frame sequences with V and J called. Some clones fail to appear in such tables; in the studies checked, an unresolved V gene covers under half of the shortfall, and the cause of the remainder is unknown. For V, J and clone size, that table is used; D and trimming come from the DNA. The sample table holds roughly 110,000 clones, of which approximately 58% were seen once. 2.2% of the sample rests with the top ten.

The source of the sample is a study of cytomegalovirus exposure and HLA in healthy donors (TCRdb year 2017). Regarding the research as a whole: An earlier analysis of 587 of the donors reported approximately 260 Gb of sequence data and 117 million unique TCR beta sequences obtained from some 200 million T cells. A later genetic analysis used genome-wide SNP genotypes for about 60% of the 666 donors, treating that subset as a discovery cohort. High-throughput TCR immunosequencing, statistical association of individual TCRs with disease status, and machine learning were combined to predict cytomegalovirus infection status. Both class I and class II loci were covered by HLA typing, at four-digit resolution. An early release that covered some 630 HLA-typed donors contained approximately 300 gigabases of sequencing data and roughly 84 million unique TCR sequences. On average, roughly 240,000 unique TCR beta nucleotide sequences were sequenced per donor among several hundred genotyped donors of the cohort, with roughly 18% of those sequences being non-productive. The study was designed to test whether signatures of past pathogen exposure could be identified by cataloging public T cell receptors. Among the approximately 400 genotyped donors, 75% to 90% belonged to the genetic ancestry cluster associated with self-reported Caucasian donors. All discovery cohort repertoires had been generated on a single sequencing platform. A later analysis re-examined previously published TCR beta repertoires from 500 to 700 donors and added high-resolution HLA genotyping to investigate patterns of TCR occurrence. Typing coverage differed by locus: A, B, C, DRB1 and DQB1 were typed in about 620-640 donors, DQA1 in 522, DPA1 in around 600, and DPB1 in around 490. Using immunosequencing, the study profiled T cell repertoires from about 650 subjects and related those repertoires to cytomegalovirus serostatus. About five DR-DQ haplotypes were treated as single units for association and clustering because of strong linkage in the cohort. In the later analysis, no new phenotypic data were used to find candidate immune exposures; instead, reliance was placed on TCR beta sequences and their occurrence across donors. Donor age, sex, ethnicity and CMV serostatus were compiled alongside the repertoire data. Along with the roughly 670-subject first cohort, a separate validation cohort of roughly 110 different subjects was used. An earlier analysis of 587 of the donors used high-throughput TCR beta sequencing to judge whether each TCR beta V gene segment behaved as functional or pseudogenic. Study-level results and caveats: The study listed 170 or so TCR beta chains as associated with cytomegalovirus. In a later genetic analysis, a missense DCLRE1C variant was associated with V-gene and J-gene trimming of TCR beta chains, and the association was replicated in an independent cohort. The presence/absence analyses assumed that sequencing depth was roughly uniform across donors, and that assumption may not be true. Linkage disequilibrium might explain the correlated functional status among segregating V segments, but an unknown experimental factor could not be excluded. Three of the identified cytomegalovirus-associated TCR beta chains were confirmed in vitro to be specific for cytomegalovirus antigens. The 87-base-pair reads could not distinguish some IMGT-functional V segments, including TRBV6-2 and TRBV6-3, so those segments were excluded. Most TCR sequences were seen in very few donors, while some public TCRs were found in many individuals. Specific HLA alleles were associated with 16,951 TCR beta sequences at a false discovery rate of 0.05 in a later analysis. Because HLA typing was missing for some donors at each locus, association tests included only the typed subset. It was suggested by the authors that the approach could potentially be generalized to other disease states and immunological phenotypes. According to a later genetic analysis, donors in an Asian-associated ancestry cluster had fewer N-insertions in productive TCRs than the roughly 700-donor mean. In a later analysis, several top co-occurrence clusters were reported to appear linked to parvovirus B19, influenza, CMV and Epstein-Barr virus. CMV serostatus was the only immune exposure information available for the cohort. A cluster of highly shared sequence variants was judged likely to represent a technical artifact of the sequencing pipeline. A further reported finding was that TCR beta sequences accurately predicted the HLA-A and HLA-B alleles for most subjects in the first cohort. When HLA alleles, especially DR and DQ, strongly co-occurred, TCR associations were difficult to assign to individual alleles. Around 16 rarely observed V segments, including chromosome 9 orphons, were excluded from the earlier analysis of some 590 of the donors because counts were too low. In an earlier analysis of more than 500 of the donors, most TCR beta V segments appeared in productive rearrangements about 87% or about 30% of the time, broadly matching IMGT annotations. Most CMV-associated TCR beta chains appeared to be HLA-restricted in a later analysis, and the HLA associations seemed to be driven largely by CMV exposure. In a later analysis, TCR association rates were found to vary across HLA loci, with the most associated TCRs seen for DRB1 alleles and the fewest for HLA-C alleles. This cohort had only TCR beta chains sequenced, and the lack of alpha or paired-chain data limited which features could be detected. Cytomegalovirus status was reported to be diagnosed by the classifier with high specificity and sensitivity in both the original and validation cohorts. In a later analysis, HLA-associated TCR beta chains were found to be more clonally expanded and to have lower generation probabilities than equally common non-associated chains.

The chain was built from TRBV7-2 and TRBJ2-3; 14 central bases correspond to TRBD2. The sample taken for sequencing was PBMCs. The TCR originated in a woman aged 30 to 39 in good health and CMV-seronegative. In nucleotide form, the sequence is TGTGCCAGCAGCCTGACTAGCGGGAGGGTCGCAGATACGCAGTATTTT. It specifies CASSLTSGRVADTQYF.